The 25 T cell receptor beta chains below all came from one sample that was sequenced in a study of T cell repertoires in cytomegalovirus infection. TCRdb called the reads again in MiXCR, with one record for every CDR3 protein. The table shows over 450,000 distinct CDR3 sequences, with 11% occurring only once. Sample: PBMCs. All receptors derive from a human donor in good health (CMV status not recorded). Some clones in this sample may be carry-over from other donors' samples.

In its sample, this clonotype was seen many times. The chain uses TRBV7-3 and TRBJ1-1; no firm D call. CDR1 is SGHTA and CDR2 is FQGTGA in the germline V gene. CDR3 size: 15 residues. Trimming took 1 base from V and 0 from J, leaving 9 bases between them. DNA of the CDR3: TGTGCCAGCAGCTTAAATGGACTCATGAACACTGAAGCTTTCTTT. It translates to CASSLNGLMNTEAFF.

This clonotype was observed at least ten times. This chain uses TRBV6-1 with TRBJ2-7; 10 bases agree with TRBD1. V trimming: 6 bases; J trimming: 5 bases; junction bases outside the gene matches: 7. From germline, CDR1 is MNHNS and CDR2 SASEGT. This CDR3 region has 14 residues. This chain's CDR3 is CASRHPGTGDEQYF. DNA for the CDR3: TGTGCCAGCAGACATCCCGGGACAGGGGACGAGCAGTACTTC.

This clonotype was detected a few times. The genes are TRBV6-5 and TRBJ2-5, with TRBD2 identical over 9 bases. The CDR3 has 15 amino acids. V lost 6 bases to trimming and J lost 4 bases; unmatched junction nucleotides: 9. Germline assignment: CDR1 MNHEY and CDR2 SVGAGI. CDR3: CASSSASGKRETQYF. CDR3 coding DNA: TGTGCCAGCAGCTCTGCTAGCGGGAAAAGAGAGACCCAGTACTTC.

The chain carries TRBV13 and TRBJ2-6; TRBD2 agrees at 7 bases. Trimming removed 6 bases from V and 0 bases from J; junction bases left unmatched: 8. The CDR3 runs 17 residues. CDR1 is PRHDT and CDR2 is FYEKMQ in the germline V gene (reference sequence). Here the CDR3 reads CASSGGGVYSGANVLTF. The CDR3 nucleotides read TGTGCCAGCAGTGGGGGAGGGGTATACTCTGGGGCCAACGTCCTGACTTTC.

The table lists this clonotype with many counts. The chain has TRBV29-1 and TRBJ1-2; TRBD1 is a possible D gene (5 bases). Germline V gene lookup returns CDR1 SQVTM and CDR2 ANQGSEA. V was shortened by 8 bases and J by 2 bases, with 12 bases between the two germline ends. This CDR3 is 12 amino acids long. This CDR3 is CSIQDGNYGYTF. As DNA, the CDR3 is TGCAGCATACAGGACGGCAACTATGGCTACACCTTC.

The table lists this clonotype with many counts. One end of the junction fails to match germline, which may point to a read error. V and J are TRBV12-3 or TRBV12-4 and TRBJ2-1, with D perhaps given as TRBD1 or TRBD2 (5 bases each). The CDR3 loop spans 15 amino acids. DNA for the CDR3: TGTGCCAGCAGTTTCGATCCGGGGCCCTACTATGAGCAGTTCTTC. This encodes CASSFDPGPYYEQFF.

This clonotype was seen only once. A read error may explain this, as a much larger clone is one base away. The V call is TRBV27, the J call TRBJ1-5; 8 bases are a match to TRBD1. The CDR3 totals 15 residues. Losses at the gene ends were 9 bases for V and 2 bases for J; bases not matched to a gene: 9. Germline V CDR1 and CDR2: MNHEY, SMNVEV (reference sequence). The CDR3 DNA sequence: TGTGCCAGAAGTCTACAGGGGGAGGGCAATCAGCCCCAGCATTTT. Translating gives CARSLQGEGNQPQHF.

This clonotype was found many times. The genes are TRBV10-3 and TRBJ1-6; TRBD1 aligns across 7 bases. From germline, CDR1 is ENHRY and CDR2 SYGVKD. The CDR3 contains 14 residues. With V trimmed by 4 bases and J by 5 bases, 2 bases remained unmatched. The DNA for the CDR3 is TGTGCCATCAGTGCCGGACAGGATAATTCACCCCTCCACTTT. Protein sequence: CAISAGQDNSPLHF.

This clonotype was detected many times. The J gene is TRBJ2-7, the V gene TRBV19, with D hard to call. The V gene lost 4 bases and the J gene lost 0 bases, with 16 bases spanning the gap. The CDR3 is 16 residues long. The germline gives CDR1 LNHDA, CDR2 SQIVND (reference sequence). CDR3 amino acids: CASSTRRAESSYEQYF. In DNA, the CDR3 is TGTGCCAGTAGTACCCGTAGGGCGGAGAGCTCCTACGAGCAGTACTTC. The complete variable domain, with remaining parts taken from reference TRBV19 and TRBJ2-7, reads DGGITQSPKYLFRKEGQNVTLSCEQNLNHDAMYWYRQDPGQGLRLIYYSQIVNDFQKGDIAEGYSVSREKKESFPLTVTSAQKNPTAFYLCASSTRRAESSYEQYFGPGTRLTVT.

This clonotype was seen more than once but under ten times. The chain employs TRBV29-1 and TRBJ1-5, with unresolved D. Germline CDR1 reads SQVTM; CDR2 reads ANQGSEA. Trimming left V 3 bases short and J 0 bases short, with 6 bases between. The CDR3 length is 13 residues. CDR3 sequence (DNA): TGCAGCGTTGAGTTGGGTAGCAATCAGCCCCAGCATTTT. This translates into CSVELGSNQPQHF.

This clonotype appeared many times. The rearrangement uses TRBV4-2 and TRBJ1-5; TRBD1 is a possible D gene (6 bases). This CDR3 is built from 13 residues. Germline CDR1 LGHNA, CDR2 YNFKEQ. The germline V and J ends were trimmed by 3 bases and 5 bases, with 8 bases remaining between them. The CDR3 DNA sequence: TGTGCCAGCAGCCAGGGGGCCGATCAGCCCCAGCATTTT. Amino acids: CASSQGADQPQHF.

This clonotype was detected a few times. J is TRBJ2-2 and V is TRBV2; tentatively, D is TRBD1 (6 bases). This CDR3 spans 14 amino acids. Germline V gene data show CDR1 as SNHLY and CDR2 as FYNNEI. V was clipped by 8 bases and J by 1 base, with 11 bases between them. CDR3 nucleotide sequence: TGTGCCAGCGGACAGAGGGGGAACACCGGGGAGCTGTTTTTT. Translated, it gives CASGQRGNTGELFF. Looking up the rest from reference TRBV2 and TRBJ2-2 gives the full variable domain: EPEVTQTPSHQVTQMGQEVILRCVPISNHLYFYWYRQILGQKVEFLVSFYNNEISEKSEIFDDQFSVERPDGSNFTLKIRSTKLEDSAMYFCASGQRGNTGELFFGEGSRLTVL.

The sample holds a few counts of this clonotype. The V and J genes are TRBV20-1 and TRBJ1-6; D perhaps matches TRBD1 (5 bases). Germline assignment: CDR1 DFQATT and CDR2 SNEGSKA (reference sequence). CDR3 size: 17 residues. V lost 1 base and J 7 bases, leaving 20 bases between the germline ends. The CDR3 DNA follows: TGCAGTGCTAGAGGGGACGGAGTCGGGGGAAGAAATTCACCCCTCCACTTT. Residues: CSARGDGVGGRNSPLHF.

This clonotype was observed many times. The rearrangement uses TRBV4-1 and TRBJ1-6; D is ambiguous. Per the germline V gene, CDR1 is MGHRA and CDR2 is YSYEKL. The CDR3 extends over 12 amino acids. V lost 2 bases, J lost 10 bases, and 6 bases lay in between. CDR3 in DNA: TGCGCCAGCAGCCAACTTAAATCACCCCTCCACTTT. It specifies CASSQLKSPLHF.

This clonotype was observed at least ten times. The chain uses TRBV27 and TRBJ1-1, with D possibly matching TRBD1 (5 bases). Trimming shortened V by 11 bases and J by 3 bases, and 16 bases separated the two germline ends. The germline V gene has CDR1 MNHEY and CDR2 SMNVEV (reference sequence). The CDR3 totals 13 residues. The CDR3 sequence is CASTRADYTEAFF. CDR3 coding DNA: TGTGCCTCTACCAGGGCAGACTACACTGAAGCTTTCTTT.

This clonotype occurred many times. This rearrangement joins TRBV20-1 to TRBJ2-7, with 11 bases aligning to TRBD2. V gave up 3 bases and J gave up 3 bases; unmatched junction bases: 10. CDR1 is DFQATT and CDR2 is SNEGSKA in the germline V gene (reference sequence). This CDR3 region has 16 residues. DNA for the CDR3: TGCAGTGCTAGGGATGGGACTAGCGGAAACAGCTACGAGCAGTACTTC. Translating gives CSARDGTSGNSYEQYF.

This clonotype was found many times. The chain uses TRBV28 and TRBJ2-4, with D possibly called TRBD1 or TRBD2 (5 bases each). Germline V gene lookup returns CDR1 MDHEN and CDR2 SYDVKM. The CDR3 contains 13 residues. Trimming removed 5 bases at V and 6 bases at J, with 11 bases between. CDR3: CASSPERGNIQYF. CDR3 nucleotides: TGTGCCAGCAGTCCCGAGAGGGGAAACATTCAGTACTTC.

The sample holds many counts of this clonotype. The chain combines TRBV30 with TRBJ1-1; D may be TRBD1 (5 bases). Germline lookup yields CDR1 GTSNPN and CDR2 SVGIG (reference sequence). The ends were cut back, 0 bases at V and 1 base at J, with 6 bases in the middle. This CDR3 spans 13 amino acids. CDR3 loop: CAWSVQENTEAFF. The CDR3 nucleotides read TGTGCCTGGAGTGTACAGGAGAACACTGAAGCTTTCTTT. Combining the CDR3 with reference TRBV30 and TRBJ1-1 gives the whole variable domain SQTIHQWPATLVQPVGSPLSLECTVEGTSNPNLYWYRQAAGRGLQLLFYSVGIGQISSEVPQNLSASRPQDRQFILSSKKLLLSDSGFYLCAWSVQENTEAFFGQGTRLTVV.

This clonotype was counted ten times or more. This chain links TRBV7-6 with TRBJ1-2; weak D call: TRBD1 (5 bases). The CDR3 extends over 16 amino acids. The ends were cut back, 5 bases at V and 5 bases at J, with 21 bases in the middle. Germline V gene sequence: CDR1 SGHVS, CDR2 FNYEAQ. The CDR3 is CASSAARQRTLYGYTF. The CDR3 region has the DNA TGTGCCAGCAGCGCTGCACGACAGAGGACGTTGTATGGCTACACCTTC.

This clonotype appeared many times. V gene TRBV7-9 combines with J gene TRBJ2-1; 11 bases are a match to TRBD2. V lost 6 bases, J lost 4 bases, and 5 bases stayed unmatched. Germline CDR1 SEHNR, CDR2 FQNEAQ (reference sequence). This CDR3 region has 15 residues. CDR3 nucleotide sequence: TGTGCCAGCAGTCCGACTAGCGGGGATTACAATGAGCAGTTCTTC. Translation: CASSPTSGDYNEQFF.

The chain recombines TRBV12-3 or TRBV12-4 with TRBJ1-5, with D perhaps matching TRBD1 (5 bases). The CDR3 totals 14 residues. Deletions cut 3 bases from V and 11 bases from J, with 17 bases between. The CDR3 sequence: CASSFEGSGGTQHF. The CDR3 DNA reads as TGTGCCAGCAGTTTCGAAGGGTCCGGGGGAACCCAGCATTTT.

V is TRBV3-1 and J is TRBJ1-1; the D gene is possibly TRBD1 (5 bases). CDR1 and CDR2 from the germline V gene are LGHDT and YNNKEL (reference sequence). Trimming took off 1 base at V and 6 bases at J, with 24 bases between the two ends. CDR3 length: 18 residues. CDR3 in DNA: TGTGCCAGCAGCCAAGTCGAAGGATCTCCCAGGGATTTCCCTGAAGCTTTCTTT. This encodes CASSQVEGSPRDFPEAFF. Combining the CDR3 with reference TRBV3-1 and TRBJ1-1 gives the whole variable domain DTAVSQTPKYLVTQMGNDKSIKCEQNLGHDTMYWYKQDSKKFLKIMFSYNNKELIINETVPNRFSPKSPDKAHLNLHINSLELGDSAVYFCASSQVEGSPRDFPEAFFGQGTRLTVV.

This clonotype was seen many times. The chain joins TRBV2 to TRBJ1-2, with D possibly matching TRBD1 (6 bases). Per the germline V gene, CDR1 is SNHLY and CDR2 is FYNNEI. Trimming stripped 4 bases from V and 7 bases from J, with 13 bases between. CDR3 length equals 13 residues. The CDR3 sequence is CASSGGQARGYTF. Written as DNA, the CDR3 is TGTGCCAGCAGTGGGGGACAAGCTCGTGGCTACACCTTC. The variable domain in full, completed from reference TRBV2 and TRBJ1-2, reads EPEVTQTPSHQVTQMGQEVILRCVPISNHLYFYWYRQILGQKVEFLVSFYNNEISEKSEIFDDQFSVERPDGSNFTLKIRSTKLEDSAMYFCASSGGQARGYTFGSGTRLTVV.

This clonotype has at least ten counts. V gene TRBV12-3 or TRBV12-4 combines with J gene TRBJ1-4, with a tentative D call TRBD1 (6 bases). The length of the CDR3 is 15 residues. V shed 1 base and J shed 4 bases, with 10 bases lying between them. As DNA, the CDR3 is TGTGCCAGCAGTTTAGTCGCGGACAGTAATGAAAAACTGTTTTTT. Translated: CASSLVADSNEKLFF.

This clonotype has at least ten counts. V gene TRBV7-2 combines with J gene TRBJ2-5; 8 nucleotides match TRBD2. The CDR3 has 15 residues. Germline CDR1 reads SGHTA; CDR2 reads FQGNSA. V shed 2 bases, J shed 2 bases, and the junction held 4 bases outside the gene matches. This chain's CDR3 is CASSLSRGGQETQYF. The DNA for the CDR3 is TGTGCCAGCAGCTTAAGTCGGGGGGGGCAAGAGACCCAGTACTTC.